These 23 T cell receptor beta chains share one sample of origin, sequenced in a study of molecular identifiers for immune sequencing clone quantification. Each CDR3 protein gets one entry after TCRdb re-called the PCR reads with MiXCR. The profile shows some 680,000 distinct CDR3 sequences, around 25% of them singletons. The material sequenced was naive CD8+ T cells from blood, with Jurkat cell RNA spiked in. The subset was: FACS-sorted CD8+CD4-CCR7+CD45RA+ naive T cells. These receptors were obtained from a human donor in good health. Some libraries in this study had Jurkat cell RNA spiked in.

This clonotype was detected ten times or more. This rearrangement joins TRBV6-2 or TRBV6-3 to TRBJ2-3; D gene unclear. The CDR3 covers 16 residues. Germline values: CDR1 MNHEY, CDR2 SVGEGT. Trimming removed 2 bases from V and 4 bases from J, with 16 bases in between. In DNA, the CDR3 is TGTGCCAGCAGTTACGACCTGGGATGGTCGGCAGATACGCAGTATTTT. This gives the protein CASSYDLGWSADTQYF.

This sequence joins TRBV7-9 and TRBJ1-2; D is unresolved. Trimming shortened V by 5 bases and J by 4 bases, and 11 bases separated the two germline ends. CDR3 length equals 13 residues. From germline, CDR1 is SEHNR and CDR2 FQNEAQ (reference sequence). This CDR3 reads CASSTGSSYGYTF. The CDR3 region has the DNA TGTGCCAGCAGCACGGGATCCTCCTATGGCTACACCTTC.

The table lists this clonotype with many counts. The chain links TRBV10-3 to TRBJ2-5; D not certain. The CDR3 is 13 amino acids. Trimming stripped 3 bases from V and 2 bases from J, with 7 bases between. CDR1 and CDR2 from the germline V gene are ENHRY and SYGVKD. As DNA, the CDR3 is TGTGCCATCAGTGAATCCACGCAAGAGACCCAGTACTTC. Amino acids: CAISESTQETQYF.

As regards this clonotype: This sequence may be a read error, since a much larger clone differs from it by one base. The chain has TRBV7-9 and TRBJ2-1; tentative D call: TRBD2 (5 bases). Trimming took 5 bases from V and 4 from J, leaving 15 bases between them. Germline assignment: CDR1 SEHNR and CDR2 FQNEAQ (reference sequence). This CDR3 region has 15 residues. The CDR3 DNA is TGTGCCAGCAGCCCCCCGGGAAGCGCTTACAATGAGCAGTTCTTC. Its protein product is CASSPPGSAYNEQFF.

As for this clonotype: This could be a read error, since a much larger clone is one nucleotide away. The CDR3 loop is CARSQGTSDTQYF. The CDR3 nucleotides are TGTGCCCGCAGCCAAGGGACATCGGATACGCAGTATTTT. The genes are TRBV3-1 and TRBJ2-3, with D perhaps matching TRBD1 (6 bases). Germline loops: CDR1 LGHDT, CDR2 YNNKEL (reference sequence). This CDR3 is 13 amino acids long.

This clonotype was detected a few times. V gene TRBV5-8 combines with J gene TRBJ1-2; no definite D call. With 7 bases removed from V and 7 bases from J, the gap between germline ends came to 14 bases. Germline loops: CDR1 SGHTS, CDR2 YDEGEE. The CDR3 runs 12 residues. The CDR3 protein is CASEETSTGYTF. The CDR3 bases are TGTGCCAGCGAGGAGACGTCCACTGGCTACACCTTC. Full variable domain (missing parts from reference TRBV5-8 and TRBJ1-2): EAGVTQSPTHLIKTRGQQATLRCSPISGHTSVYWYQQALGLGLQFLLWYDEGEERNRGNFPPRFSGRQFPNYSSELNVNALELEDSALYLCASEETSTGYTFGSGTRLTVV.

For this clonotype: A clone one base away is much larger, so this may be a read error. Written as DNA, the CDR3 is TGTGCCAGCAGCGCGGATGGGGAGGGGTACCACGAGCAGTACTTC. Amino acid sequence: CASSADGEGYHEQYF. The V and J genes are TRBV5-6 and TRBJ2-7; TRBD2 matches 7 bases. The CDR3 loop spans 15 amino acids. CDR1 is SGHDT and CDR2 is YYEEEE in the germline V gene. The J segment lost 5 bases and the V segment lost 4 bases, leaving 12 bases of the junction unmatched. Full variable domain (remainder filled in from reference TRBV5-6 and TRBJ2-7): DAGVTQSPTHLIKTRGQQVTLRCSPKSGHDTVSWYQQALGQGPQFIFQYYEEEERQRGNFPDRFSGHQFPNYSSELNVNALLLGDSALYLCASSADGEGYHEQYFGPGTRLTVT.

Concerning this clonotype itself: A much bigger clone sits one base away, suggesting this may be a read error. This sequence joins TRBV5-3 and TRBJ2-7; D possibly corresponds to TRBD2 (6 bases). TRBV5-3 counts as an open reading frame of uncertain function. The CDR3 contains 13 residues. The CDR3 protein is CASSVGTVYEQHF. As DNA, the CDR3 is TGTGCCAGCAGCGTCGGGACTGTCTACGAGCAGCACTTC.

This clonotype was observed at least ten times. The rearrangement uses TRBV9 and TRBJ1-2; no reliable D call. The CDR3 extends over 14 amino acids. The V and J ends lost 0 bases and 0 bases respectively, with 6 bases between them. From germline, CDR1 is SGDLS and CDR2 YYNGEE. The CDR3 spells CASSVEAANYGYTF. The CDR3 DNA sequence: TGTGCCAGCAGCGTAGAAGCGGCTAACTATGGCTACACCTTC. The whole variable domain, remainder taken from reference TRBV9 and TRBJ1-2, is DSGVTQTPKHLITATGQRVTLRCSPRSGDLSVYWYQQSLDQGLQFLIQYYNGEERAKGNILERFSAQQFPDLHSELNLSSLELGDSALYFCASSVEAANYGYTFGSGTRLTVV.

This clonotype was seen only a few times. This chain joins TRBV6-2 or TRBV6-3 and TRBJ2-7; D possibly corresponds to TRBD1 (6 bases). The CDR3 loop spans 15 amino acids. Germline V gene sequence: CDR1 MNHEY, CDR2 SVGEGT. The ends were cut back, 5 bases at V and 4 bases at J, with 18 bases in the middle. CDR3 coding DNA: TGTGCCAGCAGTAAAACCTCCGGGACACCGTACGAGCAGTACTTC. Its protein is CASSKTSGTPYEQYF.

V usage is TRBV9 and J usage is TRBJ2-1, with a weak D call TRBD2 (6 bases). V shed 0 bases and J shed 7 bases, with 8 bases lying between them. This CDR3 has 13 amino acids. The germline V gene has CDR1 SGDLS and CDR2 YYNGEE. CDR3 coding DNA: TGTGCCAGCAGCGTAGCTGGGGGGAATGAGCAGTTCTTC. Translated, it gives CASSVAGGNEQFF. The complete variable domain, with remaining parts taken from reference TRBV9 and TRBJ2-1, reads DSGVTQTPKHLITATGQRVTLRCSPRSGDLSVYWYQQSLDQGLQFLIQYYNGEERAKGNILERFSAQQFPDLHSELNLSSLELGDSALYFCASSVAGGNEQFFGPGTRLTVL.

This clonotype was counted at least ten times. The genes are TRBV5-1 and TRBJ2-3, with D possibly being TRBD2 (6 bases). The germline V gene encodes CDR1 SGHRS and CDR2 YFSETQ. The CDR3 contains 14 residues. Trimming left V 5 bases short and J 7 bases short, with 17 bases between. The CDR3 bases are TGCGCCAGCAGGACAAGGGACTTTTCAAATACGCAGTATTTT. It codes for CASRTRDFSNTQYF.

In this sample, this clonotype turned up a few times. The DNA for the CDR3 is TGTGCCAGCAGCTTAGGCCTACAGGGGGCGCGTCAGCCCCAGCATTTT. Translation gives CASSLGLQGARQPQHF. V and J are TRBV13 and TRBJ1-5, with TRBD1 matching 9 bases. Germline-derived CDR1 and CDR2 are PRHDT and FYEKMQ (reference sequence). The CDR3 is made up of 16 amino acids. V was pared by 0 bases and J by 6 bases, with 6 bases of the junction left unmatched.

This clonotype was counted ten times or more. This chain joins TRBV5-1 and TRBJ2-3, with D perhaps TRBD2 (6 bases). Germline CDR1 is SGHRS and CDR2 is YFSETQ. Trimming stripped 0 bases from V and 2 bases from J, with 16 bases between. The CDR3 is 17 residues long. The CDR3 coding sequence is TGCGCCAGCAGCTTGGAAGGCGGGGTTATCTTCACAGATACGCAGTATTTT. This sequence encodes CASSLEGGVIFTDTQYF.

The chain couples TRBV5-8 to TRBJ2-5; D uncertain. Germline V lookup: CDR1 SGHTS, CDR2 YDEGEE. V was shortened by 0 bases and J by 4 bases, with 10 bases between the two germline ends. The CDR3 has 14 residues. Here the CDR3 DNA reads TGTGCCAGCAGCTTGGCCCTAGGGCGAGAGACCCAGTACTTC. Its translation: CASSLALGRETQYF.

This clonotype was picked up many times. V usage is TRBV7-8 and J usage is TRBJ2-3; perhaps TRBD2 as D (6 bases). Germline assignment: CDR1 SGHVS and CDR2 FQNEAQ. Deletions cut 1 base from V and 3 bases from J, with 14 bases between. The CDR3 runs to 16 residues. The DNA of the CDR3 is TGTGCCAGCAGCTTAGGGCAGGGAGGTGTAACAGATACGCAGTATTTT. Protein sequence: CASSLGQGGVTDTQYF.

The table lists this clonotype with many counts. The genes are TRBV7-6 and TRBJ1-3; the match to TRBD1 covers 11 bases. Germline assignment: CDR1 SGHVS and CDR2 FNYEAQ. The length of the CDR3 is 17 residues. The V segment lost 5 bases and the J segment 2 bases; nucleotides outside the gene matches: 8. CDR3 in amino acids: CASSQYPDRGPGNTIYF. As DNA, the CDR3 is TGTGCCAGCAGCCAATATCCGGACAGGGGGCCTGGAAACACCATATATTTT.

This clonotype appeared many times. The chain joins TRBV14 to TRBJ1-3; D not certain. In germline, CDR1 is SGHDN, CDR2 FVKESK. Trimming took off 1 base at V and 0 bases at J, with 7 bases between the two ends. This CDR3 is 15 amino acids long. The CDR3 DNA follows: TGTGCCAGCAGCCAAGTTGACTCCTCTGGAAACACCATATATTTT. This gives the protein CASSQVDSSGNTIYF.

At least ten counts were recorded for this clonotype. The rearrangement links TRBV6-2 or TRBV6-3 to TRBJ1-1; 10 positions match TRBD1. CDR3 length equals 14 residues. Germline V CDR1 and CDR2: MNHEY, SVGEGT. With V trimmed by 5 bases and J by 5 bases, 5 bases remained unmatched. The CDR3 here is CASSPGTGVTEAFF. The CDR3 DNA sequence: TGTGCCAGCAGTCCCGGGACAGGGGTGACTGAAGCTTTCTTT.

As concerns this clonotype: A much larger clone is a single base away; this may be a read error. The chain uses TRBV7-9 and TRBJ2-2, with D unresolved. The CDR3 runs to 13 residues. Germline values: CDR1 SEHNR, CDR2 FQNEAQ (reference sequence). For the CDR3, the DNA is TGTGCCAGCAACTTAGACGACACCGGGGAGCTGTTTTTT. Protein product: CASNLDDTGELFF.

This clonotype was seen only a few times. The chain links TRBV25-1 to TRBJ2-2; no clear D gene. V was trimmed by 5 bases and J by 6 bases, leaving 7 bases between them. CDR1 is MGHDK and CDR2 is SYGVNS in the germline V gene. The CDR3 is 12 residues long. DNA of the CDR3: TGTGCCAGCAGTTTCGCGGCCGGGGAGCTGTTTTTT. As protein: CASSFAAGELFF.

There are many counts of this clonotype. The rearrangement joins TRBV6-2 or TRBV6-3 to TRBJ2-7; D remains ambiguous. This CDR3 spans 12 amino acids. V was pared by 2 bases and J by 12 bases, with 14 bases between. The germline CDR1 and CDR2 sequences are MNHEY and SVGEGT. The chain's CDR3 is CASSYGSLGMYF. CDR3 bases: TGTGCCAGCAGTTACGGCTCCCTGGGAATGTACTTC.

This clonotype has ten or more counts. This chain joins TRBV4-1 and TRBJ1-1; D is ambiguous. Per the germline V gene, CDR1 is MGHRA and CDR2 is YSYEKL. The CDR3 covers 16 residues. Trimming took off 0 bases at V and 2 bases at J, with 13 bases between the two ends. Here the CDR3 reads CASSQEPWAPNTEAFF. DNA for the CDR3: TGCGCCAGCAGCCAAGAACCATGGGCCCCTAACACTGAAGCTTTCTTT.